This TCR beta chain is drawn from a study of shared clonotypes between healthy human individuals. In the naive CD8 group, cells lacked CD45RO and were positively selected for CCR7, so terminally differentiated effector memory CD45RA+ cells were left out. TCRdb's table, derived via immunoSEQ multiplex PCR, lists solely in-frame clones and lacks some. Among millions of clones, just over 90% were seen once, and the ten largest hold approximately 1.7%. The CDR3 has 16 residues. The germline gives CDR1 WSHSY, CDR2 SAAADI. The V segment lost 8 bases and the J segment 3 bases; nucleotides outside the gene matches: 8.

This sequence joins TRBV10-2 and TRBJ2-1; 12 bases fit TRBD2. The receptor's source is a man in his late teens or twenties in good health. Some clones in this sample may be carry-over from other donors' samples. The sample consisted of naive CD8+ T cells from PBMCs. CDR3 region: CASGWGLAGFYNEQFF. The CDR3 coding sequence is TGCGCCAGCGGGTGGGGACTAGCGGGCTTCTACAATGAGCAGTTCTTC.